This T cell receptor beta chain was sequenced during a study of OX40 agonist ivuxolimab in advanced cancers. The CDR3 runs to 16 residues. Trimming cost V 5 bases and J 1 base, with 16 bases left between them. The germline V gene has CDR1 SGHTA and CDR2 FQGNSA. The repertoire was sequenced with immunoSEQ multiplex PCR; TCRdb's copy has only in-frame clones and lacks some. This sample yields 80,000 to 100,000 clones, of which about nine tenths are seen a single time; around 0.3% belongs to the top ten. The material sequenced was CD4+ or CD8+ T cells sorted from blood, taken in a trial of the OX40 agonist ivuxolimab. The TCR originated in an adult with an advanced solid tumor such as melanoma, head and neck, liver or kidney cancer. The rearrangement joins TRBV7-2 to TRBJ2-3; D might be TRBD1 or TRBD2, each matching 6 bases. This chain's CDR3 is CASSPRGREGTDTQYF. DNA of the CDR3: TGTGCCAGCAGCCCCCGGGGGCGCGAGGGCACAGATACGCAGTATTTT. The variable domain in full, with the rest retrieved from reference TRBV7-2 and TRBJ2-3, is GAGVSQSPSNKVTEKGKDVELRCDPISGHTALYWYRQSLGQGLEFLIYFQGNSAPDKSGLPSDRFSAERTGGSVSTLTIQRTQQEDSAVYLCASSPRGREGTDTQYFGPGTRLTVL.